This is a list of T cell receptor beta chains from one sample in a study of blood T cell repertoires in COVID-19. The method was immunoSEQ multiplex PCR; TCRdb's version includes in-frame clones alone and lacks a portion of them. Of around 60,000 clones listed, approximately 84% were seen once; the top ten hold about 16%. The specimen sequenced was peripheral blood. The receptors shown here come from a man between 60 and 75 years old with COVID-19, enrolled during active disease. CDR3s include the opening cysteine and the closing phenylalanine or tryptophan. The D gene is left open where the match is weak. Size values are once, few and many counts, or a class for expanded clones, and some rows have none.

CDR3	DNA	size	J	D	V
CASSSRSSGNTIYF	TGTGCCAGTAGTTCTAGGAGCTCTGGAAACACCATATATTTT	-	TRBJ1-3	-	TRBV19
CASSLELRNTEAFF	TGCGCCAGCAGCTTGGAATTGCGGAACACTGAAGCTTTCTTT	-	TRBJ1-1	-	TRBV5-1
CASSYSRRGWETQYF	TGTGCCAGCAGTTACTCGAGAAGGGGGTGGGAGACCCAGTACTTC	-	TRBJ2-5	-	TRBV6-5
CASKGAHNSPLHF	TGTGCCAGCAAGGGGGCGCATAATTCACCCCTCCACTTT	-	TRBJ1-6	TRBD1	TRBV2
CASSYGSGGSEKLFF	TGTGCCAGCAGTTACGGTTCAGGCGGGAGTGAAAAACTGTTTTTT	-	TRBJ1-4	-	TRBV6-5
CASSLDRGSTDTQYF	TGTGCCAGCAGCCTCGACAGGGGCAGCACAGATACGCAGTATTTT	many	TRBJ2-3	TRBD1	TRBV6-4
CASSKGQGRNQPQHF	TGTGCCAGCAGTAAGGGACAAGGCCGCAATCAGCCCCAGCATTTT	-	TRBJ1-5	-	TRBV28
CASSEAGTGLGYTF	TGTGCCAGCAGTGAAGCGGGGACAGGGCTTGGCTACACCTTC	once	TRBJ1-2	TRBD1	TRBV6-1
CASSLGTGVQPQHF	TGTGCCAGCAGCCTCGGGACAGGCGTACAGCCCCAGCATTTT	-	TRBJ1-5	TRBD1	TRBV3-1/TRBV3-2
CASSQDYPGRLAGTYNEQFF	TGTGCCAGCAGCCAAGATTACCCCGGGAGGCTAGCGGGGACCTACAATGAGCAGTTCTTC	-	TRBJ2-1	TRBD2	TRBV3-1/TRBV3-2
CASSFAGGFEQYF	TGTGCCAGCAGTTTTGCAGGGGGCTTCGAGCAGTACTTC	-	TRBJ2-7	TRBD1	TRBV12-3/TRBV12-4
CASSRQVNTEAFF	TGTGCCAGCAGCCGACAGGTGAACACTGAAGCTTTCTTT	-	TRBJ1-1	-	TRBV5-5
CASSQDQGGTEAFF	TGTGCCAGCAGCCAAGATCAGGGGGGCACTGAAGCTTTCTTT	many	TRBJ1-1	TRBD1	TRBV3-1/TRBV3-2
CAIRDSDYEQYF	TGTGCCATACGGGACAGCGACTACGAGCAGTACTTC	-	TRBJ2-7	TRBD1	TRBV10-3
CASKVTVLNTEAFF	TGCGCCAGCAAGGTGACAGTTCTGAACACTGAAGCTTTCTTT	few	TRBJ1-1	-	TRBV5-1
CSVLTSGMETQYF	TGCAGCGTTCTTACTAGCGGGATGGAGACCCAGTACTTC	-	TRBJ2-5	TRBD2	TRBV29-1
CASQPAGGPTDTQYF	TGCGCCAGTCAACCAGCGGGAGGGCCAACAGATACGCAGTATTTT	-	TRBJ2-3	TRBD2	TRBV5-1
CASSYSRNQPQHF	TGTGCCAGCAGTTACTCGCGAAATCAGCCCCAGCATTTT	-	TRBJ1-5	-	TRBV6-5
CASRAAGGSETQYF	TGTGCCAGTCGCGCCGCCGGGGGGTCGGAGACCCAGTACTTC	-	TRBJ2-5	TRBD2	TRBV19
CASSTITGPIEKLFF	TGTGCCAGCAGCACTATTACAGGGCCAATTGAAAAACTGTTTTTT	-	TRBJ1-4	-	TRBV7-6
CASSVGTVFREGYTF	TGTGCCAGCAGCGTAGGCACAGTCTTTAGGGAGGGCTACACCTTC	once	TRBJ1-2	-	TRBV9
CASSIKGVGPTNEKLFF	TGTGCCAGCAGCATAAAGGGGGTAGGGCCAACTAATGAAAAACTGTTTTTT	once	TRBJ1-4	-	TRBV21-1
CASMSLVPGEQYF	TGTGCCAGCATGTCACTTGTCCCGGGTGAGCAGTACTTC	-	TRBJ2-7	-	TRBV6-5
CASSAPPAGGPQGTQYF	TGTGCCAGCAGTGCCCCCCCAGCGGGGGGACCCCAGGGTACGCAGTATTTT	-	TRBJ2-3	TRBD2	TRBV2
CSALADEAFF	TGCAGTGCCCTGGCGGATGAAGCTTTCTTT	-	TRBJ1-1	-	TRBV20-1
CASLPGGRSDGYTF	TGTGCCAGCCTGCCGGGGGGGCGCTCGGATGGCTACACCTTC	-	TRBJ1-2	-	TRBV28
CASSLAVAGDLTDTQYF	TGTGCCAGCAGCTTGGCCGTAGCGGGAGACCTCACAGATACGCAGTATTTT	-	TRBJ2-3	TRBD2	TRBV5-4
CASRMDKSWGYGYTF	TGTGCCAGTAGAATGGACAAATCGTGGGGCTATGGCTACACCTTC	-	TRBJ1-2	-	TRBV19
CASSLTAAARSDTIPEAFF	TGTGCCAGCAGCCTAACCGCGGCCGCCCGTTCTGATACGATACCTGAAGCTTTCTTT	-	TRBJ1-1	-	TRBV5-6
CASSASRSSYGYTF	TGTGCCAGCAGCGCAAGTAGGAGTAGCTATGGCTACACCTTC	-	TRBJ1-2	-	TRBV7-2
CASSSANTDTQYF	TGTGCCAGCAGTTCTGCTAACACAGATACGCAGTATTTT	-	TRBJ2-3	-	TRBV28
CASRPGGPYEQYF	TGTGCCAGCCGACCGGGAGGCCCTTACGAGCAGTACTTC	-	TRBJ2-7	TRBD2	TRBV6-5
CASSQQAGVNYEQYF	TGTGCCAGCAGCCAACAAGCGGGAGTGAACTACGAGCAGTACTTC	-	TRBJ2-7	TRBD2	TRBV5-4
CASSPGQGRDEQFF	TGTGCCAGCAGTCCGGGACAGGGTAGGGATGAGCAGTTCTTC	-	TRBJ2-1	TRBD1	TRBV7-9
CASSPQREWGGTDTQYF	TGTGCCAGCTCACCACAACGGGAATGGGGGGGCACAGATACGCAGTATTTT	-	TRBJ2-3	-	TRBV18
CASSEQGETQYF	TGCGCCAGCAGCGAACAGGGGGAGACCCAGTACTTC	-	TRBJ2-5	TRBD1	TRBV5-1
CAWSVAGRNYGYTF	TGTGCCTGGAGTGTAGCGGGACGGAACTATGGCTACACCTTC	-	TRBJ1-2	-	TRBV30
CAISIAGGWETQYF	TGTGCCATCAGCATAGCGGGAGGCTGGGAGACCCAGTACTTC	-	TRBJ2-5	TRBD2	TRBV10-3
CASSEAWGGYSYEQYF	TGTGCCAGCAGTGAAGCTTGGGGGGGGTACTCCTACGAGCAGTACTTC	-	TRBJ2-7	TRBD2	TRBV6-1